This TCR beta chain emerged from a study of T-cell reconstitution after alpha-beta-depleted transplantation in children. Regarding the study as a whole: TCRbeta diversity was high at day 60 in some patients (a result of surviving recipient T cells and thymic progenitors). About two months after transplant, alpha-beta T cells reportedly came from several hundred expanded graft clones.

Researchers prepared the TCRbeta library using unique molecular identifiers, the study reports. TCRdb re-analysed the PCR reads in MiXCR, keeping a single row per CDR3 protein. The sample gives about 130,000 distinct CDR3 sequences, 9.7% of which show up once; around 24% is in the top ten. The CDR3 is made up of 13 amino acids. V lost 2 bases to trimming and J lost 2 bases, with 7 bases between them. Looked up from germline, CDR1 is SGHDT and CDR2 is YYEEEE. This clonotype has a count of ten or more. The antigen is not known. This clonotype was obtained from a girl under three years old who had a stem cell transplant for combined immunodeficiency, so the T cells may come from the graft donor. The starting material was PBMCs, mostly from graft donor cells, obtained 180 days after TCRalphabeta/CD19-depleted stem cell transplant. The chain links TRBV5-6 to TRBJ2-5; D possibly corresponds to TRBD1 (6 bases). The CDR3 protein is CASSLGQQETQYF. CDR3 in DNA: TGTGCCAGCAGCTTAGGACAGCAAGAGACCCAGTACTTC.